This TCR beta chain is drawn from a study of cytomegalovirus exposure and HLA in healthy donors. The study's findings and limits: Excluded were some V segments that proved indistinguishable, including TRBV6-2 and TRBV6-3.

Comments on this clone: What it recognizes is unknown.

Donors counted as nominally healthy when sampled, yet unrecorded immune exposures were likely. Trimming stripped 1 base from V and 8 bases from J, with 9 bases between. CDR3 length: 12 amino acids. The germline V gene encodes CDR1 SGHNT and CDR2 YYREEE (reference sequence). PCR amplification relied on 60 Vbeta primers (plus 13 Jbeta primers). TCRdb's copy holds only in-frame clones and misses some; the assay was immunoSEQ multiplex PCR. The sample yields some 120,000 clones, about three quarters seen once. This clonotype was obtained from a human donor in good health. Sequencing input: PBMCs. The rearrangement joins TRBV5-4 to TRBJ1-1; D remains unclear. The CDR3 reads CASSLFSGEAFF. The DNA for the CDR3 is TGTGCCAGCAGCTTGTTTTCCGGGGAAGCTTTCTTT.